This T cell receptor beta chain was sequenced in a study of blood T cell repertoires in COVID-19. CDR1 is MGHRA and CDR2 is YSYEKL in the germline V gene. V lost 3 bases, J lost 6 bases, and 6 bases stayed unmatched. This CDR3 contains 15 residues. Sequencing was performed with immunoSEQ multiplex PCR; in TCRdb, only in-frame clones are kept and a portion is missing. Of some 200,000 clones detected, about 86% appear once; the ten largest clones hold about an eighth. The source of this sequence is a man aged 25 to 40 with active or convalescent COVID-19. The rearrangement joins TRBV4-1 to TRBJ2-1; 9 positions agree with TRBD2. The sequencing sample was made of peripheral blood. Here the CDR3 DNA reads TGCGCCAGCAGCCAGCGGGAGGGGGGTGGCAATGAGCAGTTCTTC. Translating it yields CASSQREGGGNEQFF.